Shown below are 23 T cell receptor beta chains from a single sample sequenced in a study of blood T cells in healthy people across ages. Together with a sample-barcoded 5' primer, a J-beta primer mix was included in a second PCR lasting about 6 to 11 cycles. From the 5' RACE reads, TCRdb called clonotypes with MiXCR, one entry per CDR3 protein. Among 1,500,000 or so distinct CDR3 sequences, approximately 59% were seen once, and the ten largest hold roughly 6.3%. Sequenced input: blood. The receptors here all came from a man between 18 and 29 years old in good health.

The V gene is TRBV6-2 or TRBV6-3, the J gene TRBJ2-7; 7 nucleotides align to TRBD1. This CDR3 spans 15 amino acids. With 7 bases clipped from V and 3 bases from J, the junction kept 12 bases outside the gene matches. Germline V lookup: CDR1 MNHEY, CDR2 SVGEGT. The CDR3 loop reads CASTISGGIIYEQYF. The DNA of the CDR3 is TGTGCCAGCACCATATCAGGGGGAATCATCTACGAGCAGTACTTC.

The genes are TRBV7-8 and TRBJ2-3; 10 nucleotides match TRBD1. Trimming took 8 bases from V and 0 from J; bases not matched to a gene: 14. Germline CDR1 SGHVS, CDR2 FQNEAQ. The length of the CDR3 is 18 residues. CDR3 sequence: CASGRETGGLLSTDTQYF. DNA for the CDR3: TGTGCCAGCGGAAGGGAGACAGGGGGCCTACTCAGCACAGATACGCAGTATTTT.

The chain links TRBV2 to TRBJ2-1, with 13 bases identical to TRBD2. In germline, CDR1 is SNHLY, CDR2 FYNNEI. CDR3 length: 14 amino acids. V gave up 5 bases and J gave up 15 bases; unmatched junction bases: 10. The CDR3: CASSPGTSGIGVFF. DNA of the CDR3: TGTGCCAGCAGTCCTGGGACTAGCGGGATCGGAGTGTTCTTC.

V gene TRBV3-1 combines with J gene TRBJ2-4; D not resolved. Deletions cut 1 base from V and 5 bases from J, with 12 bases between. CDR1 and CDR2 from the germline V gene are LGHDT and YNNKEL (reference sequence). The CDR3 spans 15 residues. CDR3 amino acids: CASSQGPLSQNIQYF. The CDR3 DNA reads as TGTGCCAGCAGCCAAGGGCCCCTATCCCAAAACATTCAGTACTTC.

The chain carries TRBV7-2 and TRBJ2-7, with 7 bases that match TRBD2. The J call is doubtful: the DNA matches TRBJ2-5 better. CDR3 length: 16 amino acids. CDR1 is SGHTA, CDR2 FQGNSA, per germline. This CDR3 reads CASSLGTGGLQRTQYF. DNA for the CDR3: TGTGCCAGCAGCCTCGGGACGGGGGGACTCCAACGGACCCAGTACTTC.

V and J are TRBV3-1 and TRBJ2-5; tentative D call: TRBD1 (5 bases). CDR3 length equals 15 residues. V dropped 6 bases and J dropped 2 bases, with 16 bases sitting between them. CDR1 LGHDT and CDR2 YNNKEL come from the germline V gene (reference sequence). The CDR3: CASRPDSGRQETQYF. CDR3 sequence (DNA): TGTGCCAGCAGACCTGACAGTGGCAGACAAGAGACCCAGTACTTC.

This clonotype occurred a few times. The chain is built from TRBV12-3 or TRBV12-4 and TRBJ1-1; D possibly corresponds to TRBD1 (6 bases). The CDR3 sequence is 15 residues long. Trimming took off 4 bases at V and 5 bases at J, with 17 bases between the two ends. CDR3 coding DNA: TGTGCCAGCAGTTCACTGGACAGACTGGGGACTGAAGCTTTCTTT. It translates to CASSSLDRLGTEAFF.

The V gene is TRBV13, the J gene TRBJ2-1; D may be TRBD1 (5 bases). V lost 4 bases to trimming and J lost 8 bases, with 12 bases between them. From germline, CDR1 is PRHDT and CDR2 FYEKMQ (reference sequence). There are 13 residues in the CDR3. In DNA, the CDR3 is TGTGCCAGCAGCTCCCCGACAGCCGATGAGCAGTTCTTC. It translates to CASSSPTADEQFF.

This clonotype came up once. The V gene is TRBV6-5, the J gene TRBJ2-7; TRBD2 matches at 10 bases. Germline assignment: CDR1 MNHEY and CDR2 SVGAGI. J gave up 2 bases and V 0 bases, and 1 base lay outside the gene matches. The CDR3 has 15 amino acids. CDR3 in amino acids: CASSYSGLAPYEQYF. In nucleotides, the CDR3 is TGTGCCAGCAGTTACTCGGGACTAGCGCCCTACGAGCAGTACTTC.

This clonotype was seen a handful of times. The chain has TRBV7-2 and TRBJ2-7; a possible D gene is TRBD2 (6 bases). The germline gives CDR1 SGHTA, CDR2 FQGNSA. V lost 4 bases to trimming and J lost 4 bases, with 14 bases between them. The CDR3 has 14 residues. CDR3 sequence: CASSSDAGGYEQYF. In DNA, the CDR3 is TGTGCCAGCAGCTCGGACGCTGGAGGGTACGAGCAGTACTTC. Based on the CDR3 plus reference TRBV7-2 and TRBJ2-7, the full variable domain is GAGVSQSPSNKVTEKGKDVELRCDPISGHTALYWYRQSLGQGLEFLIYFQGNSAPDKSGLPSDRFSAERTGGSVSTLTIQRTQQEDSAVYLCASSSDAGGYEQYFGPGTRLTVT.

V and J are TRBV9 and TRBJ2-1; TRBD2 matches at 10 bases. Germline loops: CDR1 SGDLS, CDR2 YYNGEE. This CDR3 is 19 amino acids long. After removal of 0 bases from V and 0 bases from J, the junction contained 9 bases not matched to a gene. The DNA of the CDR3 is TGTGCCAGCAGCGTAGCCCTAGCGGGGGCCGTACACTCCTACAATGAGCAGTTCTTC. This gives the protein CASSVALAGAVHSYNEQFF.

The chain links TRBV25-1 to TRBJ2-7; D is ambiguous. The CDR3 covers 11 residues. The V gene's germline CDR1 is MGHDK and CDR2 SYGVNS. Trimming left V 7 bases short and J 3 bases short, with 7 bases between. The CDR3 is CASTLHYEQYF. Here the CDR3 DNA reads TGTGCCAGCACCCTACACTACGAGCAGTACTTC.

The chain carries TRBV4-3 and TRBJ2-1; D is undetermined. The CDR3 has 15 residues. Trimming cost V 2 bases and J 0 bases, with 8 bases left between them. Germline V CDR1 and CDR2: LGHNA, YSLEER. CDR3 sequence (DNA): TGCGCCAGCAGCCAATCGGGCACCTCCTACAATGAGCAGTTCTTC. This gives the protein CASSQSGTSYNEQFF.

This clonotype was seen more than once but under ten times. V usage is TRBV4-1 and J usage is TRBJ1-5; 7 nucleotides align to TRBD1. CDR1 MGHRA and CDR2 YSYEKL come from the germline V gene. V gave up 2 bases and J gave up 4 bases; unmatched junction bases: 8. The CDR3 runs to 16 residues. Written as DNA, the CDR3 is TGCGCCAGCAGCCAAACCGGGACAGAACTAAATCAGCCCCAGCATTTT. It is translated as CASSQTGTELNQPQHF.

This clonotype was observed many times. V usage is TRBV24-1 and J usage is TRBJ1-2; 9 nucleotides align to TRBD1. The CDR3 has 17 residues. With 5 bases clipped from V and 3 bases from J, the junction kept 12 bases outside the gene matches. CDR1 is KGHDR and CDR2 is SFDVKD in the germline V gene. This chain's CDR3 is CATSGASPGQGYYGYTF. DNA of the CDR3: TGTGCCACCAGTGGGGCATCACCGGGACAGGGCTACTATGGCTACACCTTC.

Only a few counts were recorded for this clonotype. V and J are TRBV24-1 and TRBJ2-4; 7 positions match TRBD2. CDR3 length: 12 amino acids. Germline V CDR1 and CDR2: KGHDR, SFDVKD. Trimming at V came to 8 bases and at J to 7 bases, leaving 4 bases not matched to a gene. The CDR3 nucleotides read TGTGCCACCACGAGGGGAGGGAACATTCAGTACTTC. It translates to CATTRGGNIQYF.

V gene TRBV6-2 or TRBV6-3 combines with J gene TRBJ2-1, with D uncertain. In germline, CDR1 is MNHEY, CDR2 SVGEGT. The length of the CDR3 is 16 residues. Trimming stripped 0 bases from V and 1 base from J, with 10 bases between. DNA of the CDR3: TGTGCCAGCAGTTACTCGATAAGGTATTCCTACAATGAGCAGTTCTTC. The encoded protein is CASSYSIRYSYNEQFF.

With respect to this clonotype: A single base separates this from a much larger clone, so it may be a read error. This chain joins TRBV4-1 and TRBJ2-5; no firm D call. Germline CDR1 MGHRA, CDR2 YSYEKL. Trimming removed 4 bases at V and 11 bases at J, with 26 bases between. This CDR3 is built from 16 residues. The CDR3 is CASSRPLADYYCEQYF. CDR3 in DNA: TGCGCCAGCAGCCGACCGCTGGCCGATTACTACTGTGAGCAGTACTTC.

This clonotype came up a few times. The chain recombines TRBV6-5 with TRBJ2-5; the D gene is possibly TRBD1 (6 bases). The ends were cut back, 8 bases at V and 1 base at J, with 17 bases in the middle. The CDR3 contains 15 residues. Germline V gene lookup returns CDR1 MNHEY and CDR2 SVGAGI. Written as DNA, the CDR3 is TGTGCCAGCCAATGGATACAGGGCCCCCAAGAGACCCAGTACTTC. Its translation is CASQWIQGPQETQYF.

V and J are TRBV3-1 and TRBJ2-5; 7 bases align to TRBD2. With V trimmed by 0 bases and J by 2 bases, 0 bases remained unmatched. From germline, CDR1 is LGHDT and CDR2 YNNKEL (reference sequence). The CDR3 has 14 amino acids. The CDR3 loop reads CASSQDGRQETQYF. CDR3 DNA sequence: TGTGCCAGCAGCCAAGACGGGAGGCAAGAGACCCAGTACTTC.

The J gene is TRBJ2-7, the V gene TRBV10-3; TRBD2 matches at 11 bases. CDR1 and CDR2 from the germline V gene are ENHRY and SYGVKD. This CDR3 is built from 16 residues. J gave up 4 bases and V 8 bases, and 13 bases lay outside the gene matches. The CDR3 DNA follows: TGTGCCATCGCTTCTTCACCGGGACTAGCGGTGTACGAGCAGTACTTC. Translating gives CAIASSPGLAVYEQYF.

This clonotype came up a few times. The chain combines TRBV25-1 with TRBJ1-4; 11 bases map to TRBD1. With V trimmed by 3 bases and J by 9 bases, 15 bases remained unmatched. Per germline, CDR1 MGHDK and CDR2 SYGVNS. The CDR3 sequence is 18 residues long. The CDR3 loop reads CASSDPRTGGAGQKKLFF. In nucleotides, the CDR3 is TGTGCCAGCAGTGACCCCCGGACAGGGGGCGCGGGTCAGAAAAAACTGTTTTTT.

This sequence joins TRBV20-1 and TRBJ2-5, with D perhaps matching TRBD1 or TRBD2 (7 bases each). The J call is in doubt because the DNA end fits TRBJ2-7 better. In germline, CDR1 is DFQATT, CDR2 SNEGSKA (reference sequence). The CDR3 has 14 residues. The CDR3 sequence: CSATRGGALYEQYF. CDR3 nucleotide sequence: TGCAGTGCCACCAGGGGGGGGGCCCTCTACGAGCAGTACTTC.